The next 26 T cell receptor beta chains were all read from a single sample in a study of T cells in Graves' hyperthyroidism and ophthalmopathy. What was amplified from RNA transcripts were TCR beta CDR3 regions. The primer set for the first-round RT-PCR of the TCR CDR3 was HTBI. TCRdb recomputed calls from the multiplex PCR reads with MiXCR, one row per CDR3 protein. The sample carries hundreds of thousands of distinct CDR3 sequences, 35% to 45% recorded once. The sequenced sample consisted of blood. Receptors were obtained from a man aged 18-30 years with Graves' hyperthyroidism.

The sample holds a few counts of this clonotype. The chain carries TRBV7-9 and TRBJ1-1, with TRBD1 matching 7 bases. Germline CDR1 SEHNR, CDR2 FQNEAQ (reference sequence). The CDR3 is 16 amino acids. V trimming: 4 bases; J trimming: 9 bases; junction bases outside the gene matches: 17. The CDR3 nucleotides are TGTGCCAGCAGCTCCTCACCCCGGGGGGACAGCAATAAAGCTTTCTTT. It translates to CASSSSPRGDSNKAFF.

This clonotype was seen a handful of times. The J gene is TRBJ2-5, the V gene TRBV19, with D possibly TRBD2 on 6 matching bases. This CDR3 has 13 amino acids. Trimming removed 7 bases from V and 4 bases from J, with 13 bases in between. Germline V gene sequence: CDR1 LNHDA, CDR2 SQIVND (reference sequence). In DNA, the CDR3 is TGTGCCAGTACCCCGGCGGGATTAGAGACCCAGTACTTC. It codes for CASTPAGLETQYF. Supplemented by reference TRBV19 and TRBJ2-5, the full variable domain reads DGGITQSPKYLFRKEGQNVTLSCEQNLNHDAMYWYRQDPGQGLRLIYYSQIVNDFQKGDIAEGYSVSREKKESFPLTVTSAQKNPTAFYLCASTPAGLETQYFGPGTRLLVL.

V usage is TRBV9 and J usage is TRBJ2-2, with D unresolved. The CDR3 length is 13 residues. Germline-derived CDR1 and CDR2 are SGDLS and YYNGEE. Trimming pared 4 bases from V and 7 bases from J, leaving 11 bases between. The CDR3 DNA is TGTGCCAGCAGCCCCTGGGATGGCGGGGAGCTGTTTTTT. Its protein product is CASSPWDGGELFF.

The rearrangement uses TRBV2 and TRBJ1-1; the D gene is possibly TRBD1 (5 bases). Per the germline V gene, CDR1 is SNHLY and CDR2 is FYNNEI. The V and J ends lost 3 bases and 0 bases respectively, with 14 bases between them. The CDR3 is 16 residues long. This CDR3 is CASSDPGRGMNTEAFF. CDR3 coding DNA: TGTGCCAGCAGTGATCCGGGACGTGGGATGAACACTGAAGCTTTCTTT.

Only a few counts were recorded for this clonotype. The chain recombines TRBV2 with TRBJ1-5, with D unresolved. The germline gives CDR1 SNHLY, CDR2 FYNNEI. The CDR3 spans 14 residues. The V end lost 6 bases, the J end lost 0 bases, and 9 bases lay between the germline ends. The CDR3 nucleotides read TGTGCCAGCAGAGATCCCGGTAGCAATCAGCCCCAGCATTTT. Its translation is CASRDPGSNQPQHF.

This clonotype was observed a few times. The genes are TRBV4-1 and TRBJ2-7; 10 positions match TRBD1. Germline V CDR1 and CDR2: MGHRA, YSYEKL. CDR3 length: 15 residues. The ends lost 3 bases at V and 5 bases at J; junction bases unmatched: 7. CDR3 DNA sequence: TGCGCCAGCAGCCAGACGGACAGGGGGTACCACGAGCAGTACTTC. It translates to CASSQTDRGYHEQYF.

V is TRBV15 and J is TRBJ1-2; 9 bases map to TRBD1. Trimming took 4 bases from V and 2 from J; bases not matched to a gene: 5. The CDR3 is made up of 15 amino acids. Germline V CDR1 and CDR2: LNHNV, YYDKDF (reference sequence). CDR3 nucleotides: TGTGCCACCAGCACCGGGACAGGGAGCAACTATGGCTACACCTTC. This gives the protein CATSTGTGSNYGYTF.

The gene calls are TRBV7-8 and TRBJ1-4; no clear D. Germline lookup yields CDR1 SGHVS and CDR2 FQNEAQ. V lost 9 bases and J lost 4, with 12 bases in between. The CDR3 length is 13 residues. CDR3: CASMPGGNEKLFF. CDR3 in DNA: TGTGCCAGTATGCCGGGAGGTAATGAAAAACTGTTTTTT.

The rearrangement joins TRBV7-2 to TRBJ2-7, with 9 bases lining up with TRBD2. This CDR3 is 16 amino acids long. Trimming took 5 bases from V and 4 from J; bases not matched to a gene: 12. Germline V gene lookup returns CDR1 SGHTA and CDR2 FQGNSA. The CDR3 sequence is CASSLDPGLAIYEQYF. The CDR3 DNA sequence: TGTGCCAGCAGCCTAGACCCGGGACTAGCAATTTACGAGCAGTACTTC. Full variable domain (remainder filled in from reference TRBV7-2 and TRBJ2-7): GAGVSQSPSNKVTEKGKDVELRCDPISGHTALYWYRQSLGQGLEFLIYFQGNSAPDKSGLPSDRFSAERTGGSVSTLTIQRTQQEDSAVYLCASSLDPGLAIYEQYFGPGTRLTVT.

This clonotype was detected a few times. V is TRBV11-1 and J is TRBJ1-2; D ambiguous. The CDR3 is 13 amino acids. V shed 7 bases and J shed 6 bases, with 15 bases lying between them. Germline V gene data show CDR1 as SGHAT and CDR2 as FQDESV (reference sequence). This CDR3 is CASTNRERDGYTF. The DNA of the CDR3 is TGTGCCAGCACCAATCGAGAGCGGGATGGCTACACCTTC. Using reference TRBV11-1 and TRBJ1-2 for the parts outside the CDR3, the full variable domain is EAEVAQSPRYKITEKSQAVAFWCDPISGHATLYWYRQILGQGPELLVQFQDESVVDDSQLPKDRFSAERLKGVDSTLKIQPAELGDSAMYLCASTNRERDGYTFGSGTRLTVV.

The genes are TRBV5-1 and TRBJ2-2; the D is unclear. This CDR3 comprises 14 residues. Germline CDR1 SGHRS, CDR2 YFSETQ. The ends were cut back, 0 bases at V and 6 bases at J, with 9 bases in the middle. DNA of the CDR3: TGCGCCAGCAGCTTGGGAGGCGTAGCCGGGGAGCTGTTTTTT. Protein: CASSLGGVAGELFF. Filled out from reference TRBV5-1 and TRBJ2-2, the complete variable domain reads KAGVTQTPRYLIKTRGQQVTLSCSPISGHRSVSWYQQTPGQGLQFLFEYFSETQRNKGNFPGRFSGRQFSNSRSEMNVSTLELGDSALYLCASSLGGVAGELFFGEGSRLTVL.

V is TRBV4-2 and J is TRBJ2-2; no definite D call. V gave up 7 bases and J gave up 0 bases, with 15 bases separating them. The CDR3 contains 16 residues. Germline CDR1 is LGHNA and CDR2 is YNFKEQ. The DNA of the CDR3 is TGTGCCAGCATCCCCTCAGGCCAGACGAACACCGGGGAGCTGTTTTTT. This encodes CASIPSGQTNTGELFF.

For this clonotype: The junction departs from the called germline gene at one end, perhaps through a read error. The V and J genes are TRBV11-2 and TRBJ2-6; no clear D. CDR3 length equals 16 residues. Germline values: CDR1 SGHAT, CDR2 FQNNGV. The CDR3 protein is CASSQDSGSRANVLTF. The DNA of the CDR3 is TGCGCCAGCAGCCAAGATTCTGGTTCAAGGGCCAACGTCCTGACTTTC. Together with reference TRBV11-2 and TRBJ2-6, the CDR3 gives the full variable domain: EAGVAQSPRYKIIEKRQSVAFWCNPISGHATLYWYQQILGQGPKLLIQFQNNGVVDDSQLPKDRFSAERLKGVDSTLKIQPAKLEDSAVYLCASSQDSGSRANVLTFGAGSRLTVL.

J is TRBJ2-2 and V is TRBV20-1, with 7 bases fitting TRBD2. Germline loops: CDR1 DFQATT, CDR2 SNEGSKA (reference sequence). The CDR3 length is 15 residues. The junction had 7 bases not matched to a gene; V was cut back by 1 base and J by 5 bases. The CDR3 sequence: CSARGDPGGTGELFF. In DNA form, the CDR3 reads TGCAGTGCTAGAGGCGATCCGGGGGGTACCGGGGAGCTGTTTTTT.

Many counts were recorded for this clonotype. The rearrangement joins TRBV2 to TRBJ1-4, with D tentatively TRBD1 (5 bases). This CDR3 has 15 amino acids. The germline gives CDR1 SNHLY, CDR2 FYNNEI. V was shortened by 3 bases and J by 4 bases, with 12 bases between the two germline ends. The CDR3 protein is CASSEGERGNEKLFF. The DNA of the CDR3 is TGTGCCAGCAGTGAGGGGGAGCGGGGTAATGAAAAACTGTTTTTT.

The CDR3 spells CASSLAPGVEAFF. In DNA, the CDR3 is TGTGCCAGCAGTTTAGCCCCTGGAGTTGAAGCTTTCTTT. The chain joins TRBV12-3 or TRBV12-4 to TRBJ1-1; D gene ambiguous. The CDR3 extends over 13 amino acids. V gave up 0 bases and J gave up 7 bases, with 9 bases separating them.

This chain connects TRBV29-1 to TRBJ2-1; 8 bases are a match to TRBD1. The germline V gene has CDR1 SQVTM and CDR2 ANQGSEA. The junction had 13 bases not matched to a gene; V was cut back by 7 bases and J by 8 bases. The CDR3 totals 14 residues. The CDR3, as DNA: TGCAGCGGTCTTGACAGGGGAAGGATTGATGAGCAGTTCTTC. This encodes CSGLDRGRIDEQFF.

The chain carries TRBV6-5 and TRBJ2-5; TRBD1 matches 7 bases. This CDR3 comprises 14 residues. Trimming took 6 bases from V and 5 from J; bases not matched to a gene: 9. Per the germline V gene, CDR1 is MNHEY and CDR2 is SVGAGI. The CDR3 is CASRIDRDRETQYF. Here the CDR3 DNA reads TGTGCCAGCAGGATAGACAGGGACCGGGAGACCCAGTACTTC.

The CDR3 loop is CASSIGTGGDTYEQYF. The CDR3 DNA sequence: TGTGCCAGCAGCATAGGAACAGGGGGTGACACCTACGAGCAGTACTTC. The chain joins TRBV7-9 to TRBJ2-7, with TRBD1 identical over 8 bases. The CDR3 extends over 16 amino acids. Germline loops: CDR1 SEHNR, CDR2 FQNEAQ (reference sequence). J gave up 2 bases and V 5 bases, and 11 bases lay outside the gene matches.

This clonotype has ten or more counts. The J gene is TRBJ1-4, the V gene TRBV20-1, with D perhaps matching TRBD1 (5 bases). Germline lookup yields CDR1 DFQATT and CDR2 SNEGSKA (reference sequence). V was trimmed by 3 bases and J by 5 bases, leaving 16 bases between them. The length of the CDR3 is 15 residues. CDR3 loop: CSASLPGTANEKLFF. For the CDR3, the DNA is TGCAGTGCTAGTCTCCCTGGGACTGCCAATGAAAAACTGTTTTTT.

The chain joins TRBV10-3 to TRBJ2-7; D might be TRBD2 (6 bases). The CDR3 has 12 residues. Germline CDR1 is ENHRY and CDR2 is SYGVKD. V was clipped by 11 bases and J by 4 bases, with 15 bases between them. CDR3 protein: CAASGSGYEQYF. Written as DNA, the CDR3 is TGTGCCGCCTCCGGGAGTGGATACGAGCAGTACTTC.

This clonotype was found many times. This chain links TRBV19 with TRBJ1-1; D gene uncertain. Trimming took 6 bases from V and 3 from J, leaving 17 bases between them. CDR1 is LNHDA and CDR2 is SQIVND in the germline V gene (reference sequence). The CDR3 has 15 amino acids. CDR3 sequence (DNA): TGTGCCAGTAGCGAGGCAGCCTGGGCCGACACTGAAGCTTTCTTT. Encoded protein: CASSEAAWADTEAFF.

This clonotype was picked up a small number of times. The chain uses TRBV4-1 and TRBJ2-7, with no clear D. Trimming removed 1 base at V and 5 bases at J, with 12 bases between. This CDR3 is built from 14 residues. Germline CDR1 reads MGHRA; CDR2 reads YSYEKL. The CDR3 here is CASSQGVGEDEQYF. CDR3 nucleotide sequence: TGCGCCAGCAGCCAAGGGGTGGGCGAGGACGAGCAGTACTTC.

This chain connects TRBV7-8 to TRBJ2-6; maybe TRBD2 (5 bases). Germline-derived CDR1 and CDR2 are SGHVS and FQNEAQ. The CDR3 length is 16 residues. The V and J ends lost 5 bases and 0 bases respectively, with 11 bases between them. The CDR3: CASSDRETSGANVLTF. In DNA, the CDR3 is TGTGCCAGCAGCGACCGGGAAACCTCTGGGGCCAACGTCCTGACTTTC.

The chain links TRBV7-2 to TRBJ1-1, with TRBD1 matching over 8 bases. CDR1 and CDR2 from the germline V gene are SGHTA and FQGNSA. J was trimmed by 4 bases and V by 5 bases; bases with no gene match: 12. CDR3 length equals 16 residues. The CDR3 nucleotides read TGTGCCAGCAGCGACAGGGGCCGCCGCGGGGGCACTGAAGCTTTCTTT. This sequence encodes CASSDRGRRGGTEAFF.

The V and J genes are TRBV7-9 and TRBJ2-5; 8 bases map to TRBD1. Looked up from germline, CDR1 is SEHNR and CDR2 is FQNEAQ (reference sequence). This CDR3 comprises 16 residues. The trim removed 4 bases at V and 4 bases at J, leaving 11 bases unmatched. CDR3 sequence reads: CASSSRQGMEGETQYF. The CDR3 nucleotides read TGTGCCAGCAGCTCCCGACAGGGGATGGAGGGAGAGACCCAGTACTTC.